The 14 T cell receptor beta chains below were found in one sample sequenced in a study of T-cell reconstitution after alpha-beta-depleted transplantation in children. Unique molecular identifiers were incorporated during preparation of the TCRbeta library. A single record per CDR3 protein comes from TCRdb applying MiXCR to the PCR reads. Of hundreds of thousands of distinct CDR3 sequences in the sample, around 13% were seen once. This sample comprised PBMCs, obtained before TCRalphabeta/CD19-depleted stem cell transplant. These receptors came from a girl aged 2-9 years with congenital amegakaryocytic thrombocytopenia, due to receive a stem cell transplant.

This clonotype was recorded many times. The chain combines TRBV12-3 or TRBV12-4 with TRBJ1-6; tentative D call: TRBD1 (6 bases). V lost 3 bases and J lost 10, with 13 bases in between. This CDR3 has 14 residues. This CDR3 is CASSFQGFISPLHF. The CDR3 nucleotides read TGTGCCAGCAGTTTTCAGGGGTTCATCTCACCCCTCCACTTT.

This clonotype was seen ten or more times. One end of the junction is discordant with germline, which a read error may explain. This CDR3 reads CAISEARGRQPQHF. CDR3 DNA sequence: TGTGCCATAAGTGAGGCCAGGGGGCGACAGCCCCAGCATTTT. The chain recombines TRBV10-3 with TRBJ1-5, with TRBD1 matching over 8 bases. The CDR3 loop spans 14 amino acids. CDR1 ENHRY and CDR2 SYGVKD come from the germline V gene.

This clonotype was counted at least ten times. The chain joins TRBV5-1 to TRBJ2-7; 8 bases line up with TRBD1. The germline V gene has CDR1 SGHRS and CDR2 YFSETQ. After removal of 3 bases from V and 7 bases from J, the junction contained 6 bases not matched to a gene. The CDR3 loop spans 13 amino acids. CDR3 amino acids: CASSYPTGEEQYF. Written as DNA, the CDR3 is TGCGCCAGCAGCTACCCGACAGGGGAGGAGCAGTACTTC.

This clonotype occurred many times. The chain couples TRBV28 to TRBJ2-7; D call uncertain. Germline V gene lookup returns CDR1 MDHEN and CDR2 SYDVKM. Trimming cost V 4 bases and J 4 bases, with 8 bases left between them. The CDR3 runs 12 residues. CDR3 sequence (DNA): TGTGCCAGCAGTTATACATCATACGAGCAGTACTTC. Translation gives CASSYTSYEQYF. Combining the CDR3 with reference TRBV28 and TRBJ2-7 gives the whole variable domain DVKVTQSSRYLVKRTGEKVFLECVQDMDHENMFWYRQDPGLGLRLIYFSYDVKMKEKGDIPEGYSVSREKKERFSLILESASTNQTSMYLCASSYTSYEQYFGPGTRLTVT.

This clonotype was seen at least ten times. The V gene is TRBV20-1, the J gene TRBJ2-4; D remains unclear. V lost 3 bases and J 7 bases, leaving 13 bases between the germline ends. The CDR3 extends over 13 amino acids. Germline-derived CDR1 and CDR2 are DFQATT and SNEGSKA (reference sequence). The CDR3 region is CSARTITANIQYF. CDR3 bases: TGCAGTGCTAGGACCATTACCGCCAACATTCAGTACTTC.

This clonotype was observed a few times. The V gene is TRBV5-6, the J gene TRBJ2-4; 7 bases agree with TRBD2. Germline trimming cut 4 bases from V and 7 bases from J; bases unmatched to any gene: 2. The CDR3 consists of 12 residues. CDR1 and CDR2 (germline): SGHDT, YYEEEE. In DNA form, the CDR3 reads TGTGCCAGCAGCGTGGGGGGGAACATTCAGTACTTC. Protein product: CASSVGGNIQYF. Full variable domain (remainder filled in from reference TRBV5-6 and TRBJ2-4): DAGVTQSPTHLIKTRGQQVTLRCSPKSGHDTVSWYQQALGQGPQFIFQYYEEEERQRGNFPDRFSGHQFPNYSSELNVNALLLGDSALYLCASSVGGNIQYFGAGTRLSVL.

Ten or more counts support this clonotype. CDR3 bases: TGTGCCAGCAGTTTAAGTCTCTCCACAGATACGCAGTATTTT. This translates into CASSLSLSTDTQYF. This chain joins TRBV12-3 or TRBV12-4 and TRBJ2-3, with D unresolved. V lost 2 bases, J lost 2 bases, and 8 bases lay in between. The CDR3 totals 14 residues.

This chain connects TRBV7-8 to TRBJ2-7; TRBD2 is a possible D gene (5 bases). V lost 5 bases and J lost 7, with 21 bases in between. The germline gives CDR1 SGHVS, CDR2 FQNEAQ. CDR3 size: 15 residues. CDR3 residues: CASSPLEVWVEEQYF. The CDR3 region has the DNA TGTGCCAGCAGCCCACTAGAGGTCTGGGTGGAAGAGCAGTACTTC.

This clonotype has at least ten counts. The chain has TRBV7-9 and TRBJ2-5; no reliable D call. The V end lost 4 bases, the J end lost 4 bases, and 16 bases lay between the germline ends. Germline CDR1 reads SEHNR; CDR2 reads FQNEAQ (reference sequence). The CDR3 consists of 15 residues. Written as DNA, the CDR3 is TGTGCCAGCAGCTGGTTCCTTGGAGCTGGAGAGACCCAGTACTTC. Its translation: CASSWFLGAGETQYF.

The V gene is TRBV5-1, the J gene TRBJ1-2; TRBD1 might be the D (5 bases). The CDR3 spans 15 residues. Trimming pared 4 bases from V and 4 bases from J, leaving 17 bases between. Germline assignment: CDR1 SGHRS and CDR2 YFSETQ. DNA for the CDR3: TGCGCCAGCAGCCCACGCACAGGACGTTTCTATGGCTACACCTTC. Translating gives CASSPRTGRFYGYTF. Variable domain in full (rest from reference TRBV5-1 and TRBJ1-2): KAGVTQTPRYLIKTRGQQVTLSCSPISGHRSVSWYQQTPGQGLQFLFEYFSETQRNKGNFPGRFSGRQFSNSRSEMNVSTLELGDSALYLCASSPRTGRFYGYTFGSGTRLTVV.

The chain carries TRBV2 and TRBJ2-1, with TRBD2 matching 10 bases. The germline CDR1 and CDR2 sequences are SNHLY and FYNNEI. Unmatched junction bases numbered 9, after V lost 3 bases and J lost 10 bases. The CDR3 is 15 residues long. CDR3 sequence reads: CASSDYSLAGVEQFF. CDR3 in DNA: TGTGCCAGCAGTGATTATAGCCTAGCGGGAGTAGAGCAGTTCTTC.

Ten or more counts support this clonotype. V usage is TRBV20-1 and J usage is TRBJ2-2; TRBD1 matches 9 bases. The CDR3 extends over 16 amino acids. Per the germline V gene, CDR1 is DFQATT and CDR2 is SNEGSKA (reference sequence). The J segment lost 4 bases and the V segment lost 6 bases, leaving 12 bases of the junction unmatched. The CDR3 region has the DNA TGCAGTGCCACCATGGTAGACAGGGGGGGCACCGGGGAGCTGTTTTTT. This translates into CSATMVDRGGTGELFF.

The J gene is TRBJ1-1, the V gene TRBV15; D perhaps matches TRBD1 (5 bases). The V end lost 3 bases, the J end lost 10 bases, and 15 bases lay between the germline ends. CDR1 is LNHNV and CDR2 is YYDKDF in the germline V gene (reference sequence). The CDR3 length is 13 residues. The CDR3 here is CATSSAAGARAFF. For the CDR3, the DNA is TGTGCCACCAGCAGCGCAGCCGGGGCACGAGCTTTCTTT.

This clonotype was detected many times. The rearrangement links TRBV7-3 to TRBJ2-2; D is undetermined. This CDR3 has 14 amino acids. Trimming shortened V by 2 bases and J by 4 bases, and 8 bases separated the two germline ends. The germline V gene encodes CDR1 SGHTA and CDR2 FQGTGA. The CDR3 DNA is TGTGCCAGCAGCTTATTTAGAGGCACCGGGGAGCTGTTTTTT. As protein: CASSLFRGTGELFF.